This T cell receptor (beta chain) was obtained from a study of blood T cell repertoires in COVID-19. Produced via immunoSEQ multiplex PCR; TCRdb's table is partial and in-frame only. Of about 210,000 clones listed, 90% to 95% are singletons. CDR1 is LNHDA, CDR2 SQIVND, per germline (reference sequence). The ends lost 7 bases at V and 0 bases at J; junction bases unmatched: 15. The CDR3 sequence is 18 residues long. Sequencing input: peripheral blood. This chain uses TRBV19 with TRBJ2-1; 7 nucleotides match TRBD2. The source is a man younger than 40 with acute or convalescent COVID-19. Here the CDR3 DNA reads TGTGCCAGTAAAGACCCAGGGACTACTTTCAACTCCTACAATGAGCAGTTCTTC. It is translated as CASKDPGTTFNSYNEQFF.